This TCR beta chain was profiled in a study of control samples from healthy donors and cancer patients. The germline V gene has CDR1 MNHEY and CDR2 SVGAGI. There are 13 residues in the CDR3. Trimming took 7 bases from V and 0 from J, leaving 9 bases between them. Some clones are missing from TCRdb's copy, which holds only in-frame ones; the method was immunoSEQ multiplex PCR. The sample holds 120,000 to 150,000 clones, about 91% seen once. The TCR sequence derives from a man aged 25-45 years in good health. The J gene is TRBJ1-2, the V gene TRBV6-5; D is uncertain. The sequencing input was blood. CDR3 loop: CASIKVANYGYTF. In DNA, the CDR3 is TGTGCCAGCATAAAGGTAGCTAACTATGGCTACACCTTC.